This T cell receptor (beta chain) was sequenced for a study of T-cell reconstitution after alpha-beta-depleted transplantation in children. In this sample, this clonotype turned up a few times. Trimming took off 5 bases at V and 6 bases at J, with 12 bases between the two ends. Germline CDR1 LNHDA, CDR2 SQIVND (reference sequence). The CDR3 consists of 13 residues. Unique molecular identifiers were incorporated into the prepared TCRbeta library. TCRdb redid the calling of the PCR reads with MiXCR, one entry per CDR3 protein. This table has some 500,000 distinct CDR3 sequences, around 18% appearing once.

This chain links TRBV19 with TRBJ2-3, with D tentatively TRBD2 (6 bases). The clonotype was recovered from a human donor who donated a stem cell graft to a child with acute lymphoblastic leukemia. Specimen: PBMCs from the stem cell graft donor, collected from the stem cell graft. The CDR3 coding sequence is TGTGCCAGTAGTCTTACGAGCGGGGATACGCAGTATTTT. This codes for CASSLTSGDTQYF.